Only a few counts were recorded for the clone carrying this T cell receptor (beta chain). Its antigen is undetermined. The sample originates from a study of T cells in localized non-small cell lung cancer. Whole-study results and caveats: Uninvolved adjacent lung had more T cell clonality than any other tissue, topping tumor. Owing to sequencing of a solitary tumor region, heterogeneity cannot be discounted.

Each adjacent lung sample was taken at least 2 cm from the tumor margin and was free of atypia. Some clones are missing from TCRdb's copy, which holds only in-frame ones; the method was immunoSEQ multiplex PCR. The table has over 6,000 clones, 14% to 15% seen once. The V and J ends lost 6 bases and 8 bases respectively, with 13 bases between them. CDR3 length: 12 amino acids. CDR1 is MDHEN, CDR2 SYDVKM, per germline. The gene calls are TRBV28 and TRBJ1-2; D possibly corresponds to TRBD1 (5 bases). The origin of this receptor is a male donor aged 60 or older with stage II squamous cell lung carcinoma. The sample in question was normal lung tissue next to the tumor, obtained before any cancer treatment. The DNA for the CDR3 is TGTGCCAGCAGGGTTGGGGGAGGGGGCTACACCTTC. Its translation: CASRVGGGGYTF.